These 15 T cell receptor beta chains were sequenced from one sample in a study of control samples from healthy donors and cancer patients. TCRdb's table, derived via immunoSEQ multiplex PCR, lists solely in-frame clones and lacks some. The sample gives some 96,000 clones, approximately 84% of which show up once; about 18% is in the top ten. The source material was blood. The receptors originated from a woman in her forties or fifties in good health.

J is TRBJ2-1 and V is TRBV11-3, with D hard to call. The V and J ends lost 1 base and 7 bases respectively, with 11 bases between them. CDR3 length equals 14 residues. In germline, CDR1 is SGHNT, CDR2 YENEEA. The CDR3, as DNA: TGTGCCAGCAGCTTAGGCGGAGTTGGGAATGAGCAGTTCTTC. This encodes CASSLGGVGNEQFF.

This clone was recorded a few times. V and J are TRBV27 and TRBJ1-2; D uncertain. Trimming left V 0 bases short and J 8 bases short, with 16 bases between. CDR3 length: 15 residues. Germline loops: CDR1 MNHEY, CDR2 SMNVEV (reference sequence). CDR3 nucleotides: TGTGCCAGCAGTTTATCGTTGACGGCACTTCACGGCTACACCTTC. Protein product: CASSLSLTALHGYTF.

A few counts support this clone. The rearrangement links TRBV23-1 to TRBJ2-7, with D perhaps assigned TRBD1 or TRBD2 (6 bases each). TRBV23-1 is given ORF status, its function remaining uncertain. V was clipped by 0 bases and J by 7 bases, with 13 bases between them. This CDR3 comprises 14 residues. This CDR3 reads CASSQSGGTGEQYV. The CDR3 DNA reads as TGCGCCAGCAGTCAATCAGGGGGGACGGGGGAGCAGTACGTC.

The chain links TRBV10-1 to TRBJ2-7; D unresolved. Trimming pared 6 bases from V and 2 bases from J, leaving 11 bases between. The CDR3 contains 13 residues. Germline CDR1 and CDR2: WNHNN and SYGVQD (reference sequence). CDR3 in DNA: TGCGCCAGCAGCCCCGCCGGAACCTACGAGCAGTACTTC. This sequence encodes CASSPAGTYEQYF.

This rearrangement joins TRBV12-3 or TRBV12-4 to TRBJ1-1; TRBD1 aligns across 10 bases. The CDR3 is 13 residues long. V gave up 4 bases and J gave up 6 bases; unmatched junction bases: 2. In DNA form, the CDR3 reads TGTGCCAGCAGTTGGGACAGGGGCGCTGAAGCTTTCTTT. Its translation is CASSWDRGAEAFF.

This chain connects TRBV10-3 to TRBJ2-1; TRBD2 agrees at 13 bases. V shed 7 bases and J 8 bases; nucleotides not matched to a gene: 8. The germline V gene has CDR1 ENHRY and CDR2 SYGVKD. The CDR3 totals 15 residues. The CDR3 is CAIKSGLAGVDEQFF. The CDR3 DNA follows: TGTGCCATCAAGTCAGGACTAGCGGGAGTGGATGAGCAGTTCTTC.

The chain is built from TRBV5-3 and TRBJ1-6; a weak D match, TRBD1 (5 bases). TRBV5-3 is flagged as an ORF with uncertain function. Deletions cut 4 bases from V and 5 bases from J, with 19 bases between. This CDR3 has 17 amino acids. The CDR3 region has the DNA TGTGCCAGAAGCCCACGCGGGGCCGGACCAAATAATTCACCCCTCCACTTT. It yields the protein CARSPRGAGPNNSPLHF.

V gene TRBV19 combines with J gene TRBJ1-2; tentative D call: TRBD1 (5 bases). The CDR3 contains 12 residues. V gave up 11 bases and J gave up 4 bases, with 14 bases separating them. The germline V gene encodes CDR1 LNHDA and CDR2 SQIVND (reference sequence). CDR3: CAGSDRIYGYTF. For the CDR3, the DNA is TGTGCCGGCTCCGACAGAATCTATGGCTACACCTTC.

The V call is TRBV7-2, the J call TRBJ2-5; D unresolved. V lost 3 bases and J lost 3, with 8 bases in between. In germline, CDR1 is SGHTA, CDR2 FQGNSA. The CDR3 sequence is 13 residues long. The CDR3 protein is CASSFAQEETQYF. The CDR3 coding sequence is TGTGCCAGCAGCTTTGCCCAGGAAGAGACCCAGTACTTC. The entire variable domain, with the rest obtained from reference TRBV7-2 and TRBJ2-5, is as follows: GAGVSQSPSNKVTEKGKDVELRCDPISGHTALYWYRQSLGQGLEFLIYFQGNSAPDKSGLPSDRFSAERTGGSVSTLTIQRTQQEDSAVYLCASSFAQEETQYFGPGTRLLVL.

For the CDR3, the DNA is TGTGCCAGCAGCTTATGGGTTAGCAATCAGCCCCAGCATTTT. Its protein is CASSLWVSNQPQHF. This chain uses TRBV5-6 with TRBJ1-5; the D is unclear. Per the germline V gene, CDR1 is SGHDT and CDR2 is YYEEEE. V lost 2 bases to trimming and J lost 0 bases, with 6 bases between them. The length of the CDR3 is 14 residues.

This sequence joins TRBV14 and TRBJ2-2; weak D call: TRBD1 (5 bases). This CDR3 has 17 residues. Germline-derived CDR1 and CDR2 are SGHDN and FVKESK. The V and J ends lost 0 bases and 4 bases respectively, with 15 bases between them. The DNA of the CDR3 is TGTGCCAGCAGCCAAGATTTTAGCAGGGCGTCCACCGGGGAGCTGTTTTTT. Translated, it gives CASSQDFSRASTGELFF.

This clone was observed a handful of times. V is TRBV5-4 and J is TRBJ1-5, with D possibly matching TRBD1 (6 bases). Trimming removed 4 bases from V and 6 bases from J, with 17 bases in between. This CDR3 region has 15 residues. Looked up from germline, CDR1 is SGHNT and CDR2 is YYREEE (reference sequence). CDR3 nucleotides: TGTGCCAGCAGCGTTTCAGGGGCGCAGGGTCAGCCCCAGCATTTT. Translating it yields CASSVSGAQGQPQHF.

The V and J genes are TRBV10-3 and TRBJ1-2; the D gene is possibly TRBD1 (6 bases). The V and J ends lost 1 base and 2 bases respectively, with 14 bases between them. CDR3 length: 16 amino acids. Germline lookup yields CDR1 ENHRY and CDR2 SYGVKD. The CDR3 sequence is CAISELKTGLNYGYTF. CDR3 sequence (DNA): TGTGCCATCAGTGAGTTAAAGACAGGTCTAAACTATGGCTACACCTTC.

This chain links TRBV6-5 with TRBJ2-7; the match to TRBD1 covers 11 bases. CDR3 size: 14 residues. V lost 6 bases and J lost 4; bases outside the gene matches: 5. Germline CDR1 and CDR2: MNHEY and SVGAGI. The CDR3 spells CASSTGTGGYEQYF. CDR3 DNA sequence: TGTGCCAGCAGCACCGGGACAGGGGGTTACGAGCAGTACTTC.

The gene calls are TRBV11-2 and TRBJ2-5, with 8 bases fitting TRBD1. The CDR3 runs to 16 residues. Trimming at V came to 1 base and at J to 5 bases, leaving 9 bases not matched to a gene. Germline-derived CDR1 and CDR2 are SGHAT and FQNNGV. CDR3 residues: CASSLAPQGGEETQYF. In DNA form, the CDR3 reads TGTGCCAGCAGCTTAGCCCCACAGGGGGGCGAGGAGACCCAGTACTTC.